Each of the 3 T cell receptor beta chains below was sequenced from the same sample in a study of blood T cell repertoires in COVID-19. The assay was immunoSEQ multiplex PCR, and TCRdb's table has in-frame clones only and misses some. The sample has about 70,000 clones; around 83% are singletons. The sequenced material came from peripheral blood. The receptors were gathered from a man aged 25-40 years with COVID-19, enrolled during active disease.

This clone was found once. This chain uses TRBV30 with TRBJ2-7; 11 bases fit TRBD2. The germline CDR1 and CDR2 sequences are GTSNPN and SVGIG (reference sequence). CDR3 size: 17 residues. The CDR3 sequence is CACLPGTSGQKLREQYF. CDR3 DNA: TGTGCTTGCTTGCCCGGGACTAGCGGCCAAAAACTTCGCGAGCAGTACTTC. The full variable domain, its missing parts supplied by reference TRBV30 and TRBJ2-7, is SQTIHQWPATLVQPVGSPLSLECTVEGTSNPNLYWYRQAAGRGLQLLFYSVGIGQISSEVPQNLSASRPQDRQFILSSKKLLLSDSGFYLCACLPGTSGQKLREQYFGPGTRLTVT.

The gene calls are TRBV5-4 and TRBJ2-3, with D unclear. The CDR3 extends over 15 amino acids. Germline V gene sequence: CDR1 SGHNT, CDR2 YYREEE (reference sequence). With 1 base removed from V and 4 bases from J, the gap between germline ends came to 13 bases. The DNA for the CDR3 is TGTGCCAGCAGCTTGCGGTCGGGTTCGGCAGATACGCAGTATTTT. Protein product: CASSLRSGSADTQYF.

The chain links TRBV19 to TRBJ2-1, with 7 bases matching TRBD2. Looked up from germline, CDR1 is LNHDA and CDR2 is SQIVND (reference sequence). The CDR3 contains 14 residues. Trimming removed 7 bases from V and 4 bases from J; junction bases left unmatched: 7. The CDR3 protein is CASKEAGDYNEQFF. CDR3 sequence (DNA): TGTGCCAGTAAAGAGGCGGGGGATTACAATGAGCAGTTCTTC.